This T cell receptor (beta chain) was sequenced in a study of T cell responses to AZD1222 COVID-19 vaccine. Study results and limitations: Repertoires were obtained solely post-peak T cell response.

The ends were cut back, 3 bases at V and 1 base at J, with 15 bases in the middle. Germline V gives CDR1 LNHDA, CDR2 SQIVND (reference sequence). CDR3 length: 16 amino acids. Details on this clone: The antigen is not known.

Profiled with immunoSEQ multiplex PCR; TCRdb holds only in-frame clones, not every one. The sample yields approximately 110,000 clones, around 88% seen once. The chain employs TRBV19 and TRBJ1-1; D gene unclear. The receptor was isolated from an adult in good health. The input for sequencing was peripheral blood, taken on day 0 of AZD1222 vaccination. CDR3 residues: CASSINPAWQNTEAFF. In DNA form, the CDR3 reads TGTGCCAGTAGTATCAACCCCGCCTGGCAGAACACTGAAGCTTTCTTT. Together with reference TRBV19 and TRBJ1-1, the CDR3 gives the full variable domain: DGGITQSPKYLFRKEGQNVTLSCEQNLNHDAMYWYRQDPGQGLRLIYYSQIVNDFQKGDIAEGYSVSREKKESFPLTVTSAQKNPTAFYLCASSINPAWQNTEAFFGQGTRLTVV.